Presented here are 32 T cell receptor beta chains from one specimen sequenced in a study of blood T cell repertoires in COVID-19. Sequenced by immunoSEQ multiplex PCR; TCRdb stores in-frame clones only, minus some. The profile shows around 260,000 clones, 70% to 85% of them singletons. Sequenced material: peripheral blood. The origin of the receptors is a human donor with COVID-19, enrolled during active disease. The donor label of this sample is uncertain.

V and J are TRBV27 and TRBJ2-2; TRBD1 agrees at 9 bases. Trimming at V came to 3 bases and at J to 3 bases, leaving 5 bases not matched to a gene. This CDR3 spans 16 amino acids. Germline CDR1 MNHEY, CDR2 SMNVEV (reference sequence). The CDR3 bases are TGTGCCAGCAGTTTGGACAGGGGTCCGTACACCGGGGAGCTGTTTTTT. Translated: CASSLDRGPYTGELFF.

The V call is TRBV28, the J call TRBJ1-1, with D tentatively TRBD1 (5 bases). Germline CDR1 reads MDHEN; CDR2 reads SYDVKM. CDR3 length: 15 amino acids. V gave up 6 bases and J gave up 5 bases, with 19 bases separating them. The CDR3 DNA follows: TGTGCCAGCAGACCAGAACTCCAGGGTGGGACTGAAGCTTTCTTT. It specifies CASRPELQGGTEAFF.

This clone was observed once. Different DNA sequences within this sample yield the same CDR3. The chain uses TRBV5-1 and TRBJ2-5, with a possible D match to TRBD1 (5 bases). This CDR3 region has 12 residues. Germline V gene lookup returns CDR1 SGHRS and CDR2 YFSETQ. Trimming took off 0 bases at V and 5 bases at J, with 5 bases between the two ends. The CDR3 DNA reads as TGCGCCAGCAGCTTGGCAGGGGAGACCCAGTACTTC. Protein sequence: CASSLAGETQYF.

This sequence joins TRBV7-3 and TRBJ2-3, with a tentative D call TRBD2 (5 bases). The CDR3 totals 19 residues. CDR1 and CDR2 from the germline V gene are SGHTA and FQGTGA. V was pared by 5 bases and J by 0 bases, with 24 bases between. The CDR3 DNA is TGTGCCAGCAGCCCCCCGGGGAGCGTCCCAATATCTAGCACAGATACGCAGTATTTT. Its translation is CASSPPGSVPISSTDTQYF.

J is TRBJ2-1 and V is TRBV7-3; 7 bases are shared with TRBD2. V trimming: 5 bases; J trimming: 4 bases; junction bases outside the gene matches: 8. Germline-derived CDR1 and CDR2 are SGHTA and FQGTGA. The CDR3 spans 15 residues. The CDR3 bases are TGTGCCAGCAGCCCCTCGAGCGGGGATTACAATGAGCAGTTCTTC. Its protein is CASSPSSGDYNEQFF. Full variable domain (rest looked up from reference TRBV7-3 and TRBJ2-1): GAGVSQTPSNKVTEKGKYVELRCDPISGHTALYWYRQSLGQGPEFLIYFQGTGAADDSGLPNDRFFAVRPEGSVSTLKIQRTERGDSAVYLCASSPSSGDYNEQFFGPGTRLTVL.

The table lists this clone with a few counts. The V and J genes are TRBV28 and TRBJ2-2; D is undetermined. V lost 2 bases, J lost 4 bases, and 14 bases lay in between. Germline lookup yields CDR1 MDHEN and CDR2 SYDVKM. The CDR3 is 16 residues long. CDR3 residues: CASSLRSRLRTGELFF. Written as DNA, the CDR3 is TGTGCCAGCAGTTTAAGGTCCAGGCTACGCACCGGGGAGCTGTTTTTT.

The chain recombines TRBV27 with TRBJ2-1; unclear D gene. Germline V gene lookup returns CDR1 MNHEY and CDR2 SMNVEV (reference sequence). The CDR3 has 15 amino acids. The germline V and J ends were trimmed by 3 bases and 0 bases, with 9 bases remaining between them. CDR3 coding DNA: TGTGCCAGCAGTTTCCTGCCCAGCTCCTACAATGAGCAGTTCTTC. Protein product: CASSFLPSSYNEQFF.

V and J are TRBV30 and TRBJ1-3, with D perhaps matching TRBD1 (5 bases). The germline CDR1 and CDR2 sequences are GTSNPN and SVGIG (reference sequence). This CDR3 region has 16 residues. V was cut by 2 bases and J by 9 bases, with 23 bases left in between. CDR3 DNA sequence: TGTGCCTGGAGTCCGGGACTTCAACCCTCTGGCGGCACCATATATTTT. Translating it yields CAWSPGLQPSGGTIYF. The full variable domain, its missing parts supplied by reference TRBV30 and TRBJ1-3, is SQTIHQWPATLVQPVGSPLSLECTVEGTSNPNLYWYRQAAGRGLQLLFYSVGIGQISSEVPQNLSASRPQDRQFILSSKKLLLSDSGFYLCAWSPGLQPSGGTIYFGEGSWLTVV.

DNA of the CDR3: TGTGCCAGCAGCTTGGTGGGAGAGCCGCGGCAGTTCTTC. Its translation: CASSLVGEPRQFF. The chain combines TRBV5-4 with TRBJ2-1, with TRBD2 as a possible D gene (5 bases). This CDR3 comprises 13 residues. V was trimmed by 0 bases and J by 12 bases, leaving 13 bases between them. Germline assignment: CDR1 SGHNT and CDR2 YYREEE (reference sequence). Filled out from reference TRBV5-4 and TRBJ2-1, the complete variable domain reads ETGVTQSPTHLIKTRGQQVTLRCSSQSGHNTVSWYQQALGQGPQFIFQYYREEENGRGNFPPRFSGLQFPNYSSELNVNALELDDSALYLCASSLVGEPRQFFGPGTRLTVL.

J is TRBJ1-5 and V is TRBV13, with TRBD1 as a possible D gene (5 bases). Trimming shortened V by 3 bases and J by 1 base, and 22 bases separated the two germline ends. Germline CDR1 and CDR2: PRHDT and FYEKMQ (reference sequence). The CDR3 loop spans 19 amino acids. This CDR3 is CASSFSPSTSRGSNQPQHF. The CDR3 nucleotides read TGTGCCAGCAGCTTTTCTCCCTCCACGTCTAGGGGAAGCAATCAGCCCCAGCATTTT.

This clone was observed a few times. This chain links TRBV5-6 with TRBJ2-7; 7 nucleotides agree with TRBD1. CDR1 is SGHDT and CDR2 is YYEEEE in the germline V gene. CDR3 length equals 15 residues. The J segment lost 5 bases and the V segment lost 4 bases, leaving 12 bases of the junction unmatched. This CDR3 is CASSRLWQGVDEQYF. The CDR3 coding sequence is TGTGCCAGCAGCCGCCTCTGGCAGGGGGTCGACGAGCAGTACTTC.

The chain carries TRBV12-3 or TRBV12-4 and TRBJ2-5; 7 bases line up with TRBD2. J gave up 5 bases and V 7 bases, and 7 bases lay outside the gene matches. The CDR3 length is 13 residues. DNA for the CDR3: TGTGCCAGCACCGAATGGGACTACGAGACCCAGTACTTC. Translating gives CASTEWDYETQYF.

The chain joins TRBV19 to TRBJ1-1; D might be TRBD1 (5 bases). Germline V gene sequence: CDR1 LNHDA, CDR2 SQIVND (reference sequence). V was shortened by 10 bases and J by 1 base, with 16 bases between the two germline ends. The CDR3 totals 14 residues. In DNA form, the CDR3 reads TGTGCCACTGCCCAGGGCCCTCGGAACACTGAAGCTTTCTTT. Protein product: CATAQGPRNTEAFF.

The chain couples TRBV19 to TRBJ1-4, with 8 bases that match TRBD1. The CDR3 totals 14 residues. The germline CDR1 and CDR2 sequences are LNHDA and SQIVND (reference sequence). V shed 11 bases and J 3 bases; nucleotides not matched to a gene: 8. The DNA of the CDR3 is TGTGCCGTTCAACCGACAGGGGCTAATGAAAAACTGTTTTTT. Translating gives CAVQPTGANEKLFF.

The V call is TRBV3-1 (or the pseudogene TRBV3-2), the J call TRBJ2-5, with D possibly matching TRBD2 (5 bases). CDR3 size: 14 residues. Germline V gene data show CDR1 as LGHDT and CDR2 as YNNKEL (reference sequence). The V and J ends lost 4 bases and 5 bases respectively, with 14 bases between them. CDR3 in amino acids: CASSLTGEGETQYF. CDR3 sequence (DNA): TGTGCCAGCAGCCTTACCGGGGAAGGGGAGACCCAGTACTTC.

The rearrangement joins TRBV7-6 to TRBJ1-6; D might be TRBD1 (6 bases). V lost 0 bases to trimming and J lost 5 bases, with 11 bases between them. Germline CDR1 is SGHVS and CDR2 is FNYEAQ. This CDR3 region has 16 residues. The CDR3 loop is CASSLAPGHNNSPLHF. The CDR3 DNA reads TGTGCCAGCAGCTTAGCACCGGGACACAATAATTCACCCCTCCACTTT.

The chain is built from TRBV7-9 and TRBJ2-3; 16 positions agree with TRBD2. V trimming: 5 bases; J trimming: 5 bases; junction bases outside the gene matches: 10. The germline CDR1 and CDR2 sequences are SEHNR and FQNEAQ (reference sequence). This CDR3 is 18 amino acids long. The CDR3 spells CASSPRLGTSGREDTQYF. The CDR3 nucleotides read TGTGCCAGCAGCCCGCGCCTCGGGACTAGCGGGAGGGAAGATACGCAGTATTTT.

The chain is built from TRBV19 and TRBJ2-1, with TRBD2 matching 11 bases. CDR3 length: 15 residues. From germline, CDR1 is LNHDA and CDR2 SQIVND (reference sequence). V gave up 8 bases and J gave up 9 bases; unmatched junction bases: 12. CDR3 nucleotides: TGTGCCAGTCAAATACTAGCGGGAGTTTCTAGTGAGCAGTTCTTC. This translates into CASQILAGVSSEQFF.

This chain connects TRBV30 to TRBJ2-3, with 9 bases aligning to TRBD2. With 3 bases clipped from V and 0 bases from J, the junction kept 7 bases outside the gene matches. The CDR3 consists of 16 residues. Germline CDR1 is GTSNPN and CDR2 is SVGIG (reference sequence). The CDR3 coding sequence is TGTGCCTGGAGGGTCGGCGGGAGGGGAAGCACAGATACGCAGTATTTT. Encoded protein: CAWRVGGRGSTDTQYF.

The chain is built from TRBV20-1 and TRBJ1-3; D not certain. The length of the CDR3 is 14 residues. Germline V gene data show CDR1 as DFQATT and CDR2 as SNEGSKA (reference sequence). Trimming pared 3 bases from V and 4 bases from J, leaving 13 bases between. Here the CDR3 DNA reads TGCAGTGCTAGTCCCACAGAGACGGGAAACACCATATATTTT. Translating gives CSASPTETGNTIYF.

The V and J genes are TRBV7-3 and TRBJ2-2; TRBD2 agrees at 9 bases. The CDR3 extends over 14 amino acids. The junction had 3 bases not matched to a gene; V was cut back by 5 bases and J by 5 bases. Germline V gives CDR1 SGHTA, CDR2 FQGTGA. The DNA for the CDR3 is TGTGCCAGCAGCGCCGCGGGAGGGACCGGGGAGCTGTTTTTT. It encodes CASSAAGGTGELFF.

The V and J genes are TRBV7-3 and TRBJ2-1; 9 bases align to TRBD2. Germline loops: CDR1 SGHTA, CDR2 FQGTGA. V lost 5 bases, J lost 2 bases, and 13 bases stayed unmatched. The CDR3 covers 18 residues. CDR3 amino acids: CASSPRGSGRVPYNEQFF. In DNA, the CDR3 is TGTGCCAGCAGCCCCCGGGGTAGCGGGAGAGTTCCCTACAATGAGCAGTTCTTC. The full variable domain, in which reference TRBV7-3 and TRBJ2-1 provide the parts outside the CDR3, is GAGVSQTPSNKVTEKGKYVELRCDPISGHTALYWYRQSLGQGPEFLIYFQGTGAADDSGLPNDRFFAVRPEGSVSTLKIQRTERGDSAVYLCASSPRGSGRVPYNEQFFGPGTRLTVL.

V gene TRBV27 combines with J gene TRBJ2-1; the D gene is possibly TRBD1 (6 bases). The germline CDR1 and CDR2 sequences are MNHEY and SMNVEV (reference sequence). V was pared by 6 bases and J by 6 bases, with 15 bases between. There are 14 residues in the CDR3. The CDR3 DNA reads as TGTGCCAGCAGAGGCGCCGAGGGGGTCAATGAGCAGTTCTTC. Protein sequence: CASRGAEGVNEQFF.

This rearrangement joins TRBV28 to TRBJ2-3, with a tentative D call TRBD2 (5 bases). Germline loops: CDR1 MDHEN, CDR2 SYDVKM. The CDR3 contains 15 residues. With 9 bases removed from V and 2 bases from J, the gap between germline ends came to 18 bases. CDR3 in DNA: TGTGCCAGTTCCCCCAACGGGATCGACACAGATACGCAGTATTTT. It yields the protein CASSPNGIDTDTQYF.

The gene calls are TRBV6-6 and TRBJ1-3, with no clear D. Germline V gives CDR1 MNHNY, CDR2 SVGAGI (reference sequence). Between the trimmed V and J ends, which lost 6 bases and 0 bases, there was a span of 15 bases. The CDR3 sequence is 16 residues long. The CDR3 DNA is TGTGCCAGCAGCCTCTTACACGTATCCTCTGGAAACACCATATATTTT. Translation gives CASSLLHVSSGNTIYF.

This chain connects TRBV9 to TRBJ1-5; D uncertain. The CDR3 covers 17 residues. CDR1 is SGDLS, CDR2 YYNGEE, per germline. Trimming stripped 4 bases from V and 0 bases from J, with 17 bases between. The CDR3 reads CASSPRGPKDSNQPQHF. The CDR3 DNA reads as TGTGCCAGCAGCCCACGGGGTCCCAAGGATAGCAATCAGCCCCAGCATTTT.

The chain uses TRBV6-6 and TRBJ1-5, with TRBD1 as a possible D gene (6 bases). Germline CDR1 is MNHNY and CDR2 is SVGAGI (reference sequence). This CDR3 has 14 residues. Trimming took off 5 bases at V and 3 bases at J, with 11 bases between the two ends. CDR3 nucleotides: TGTGCCAGCAGTCGTACAGGGAACAATCAGCCCCAGCATTTT. Translating it yields CASSRTGNNQPQHF.

This rearrangement joins TRBV28 to TRBJ1-6; a possible D gene is TRBD1 (6 bases). The V gene lost 5 bases and the J gene lost 5 bases, with 19 bases spanning the gap. The CDR3 contains 17 residues. In germline, CDR1 is MDHEN, CDR2 SYDVKM. The CDR3 protein is CASSQPPGRTDNSPLHF. The CDR3 DNA reads as TGTGCCAGCAGTCAACCACCGGGCCGGACAGATAATTCACCCCTCCACTTT.

The chain employs TRBV5-1 and TRBJ2-3, with 9 bases identical to TRBD2. The CDR3 has 17 residues. Germline loops: CDR1 SGHRS, CDR2 YFSETQ. V shed 0 bases, J shed 3 bases, and the junction held 8 bases outside the gene matches. CDR3 bases: TGCGCCAGCAGCTTGGGACTAGCGGAGGGGTGGACAGATACGCAGTATTTT. It specifies CASSLGLAEGWTDTQYF.

The rearrangement links TRBV7-2 to TRBJ2-7; 9 bases are a match to TRBD1. The germline V gene encodes CDR1 SGHTA and CDR2 FQGNSA. CDR3 length equals 13 residues. The J segment lost 3 bases and the V segment lost 6 bases, leaving 3 bases of the junction unmatched. CDR3 in amino acids: CASRWTGVYEQYF. CDR3 DNA: TGTGCCAGCAGATGGACAGGGGTCTACGAGCAGTACTTC.

CDR3 coding DNA: TGCGCCAGCAGTCCGGAGGGGAACTATGGCTACACCTTC. This codes for CASSPEGNYGYTF. The J gene is TRBJ1-2, the V gene TRBV5-1, with D maybe TRBD1 (5 bases). The CDR3 runs to 13 residues. V was shortened by 5 bases and J by 2 bases, with 10 bases between the two germline ends. Germline V gives CDR1 SGHRS, CDR2 YFSETQ.

The rearrangement uses TRBV28 and TRBJ1-5, with 8 bases lining up with TRBD1. V lost 5 bases and J lost 4; bases outside the gene matches: 10. CDR1 is MDHEN and CDR2 is SYDVKM in the germline V gene. The length of the CDR3 is 16 residues. Here the CDR3 reads CASSMDRVGANQPQHF. For the CDR3, the DNA is TGTGCCAGCAGTATGGACAGGGTGGGAGCTAATCAGCCCCAGCATTTT.